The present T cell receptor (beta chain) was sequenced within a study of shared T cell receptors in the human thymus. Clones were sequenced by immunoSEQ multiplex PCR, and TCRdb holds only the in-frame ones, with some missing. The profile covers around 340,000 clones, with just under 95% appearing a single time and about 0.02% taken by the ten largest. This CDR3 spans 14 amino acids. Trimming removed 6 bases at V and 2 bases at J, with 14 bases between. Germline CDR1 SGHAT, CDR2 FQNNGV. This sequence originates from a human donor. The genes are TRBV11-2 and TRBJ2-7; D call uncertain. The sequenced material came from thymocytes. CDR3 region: CASRLRERAYEQYF. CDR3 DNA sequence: TGTGCCAGCAGGCTTAGGGAAAGGGCCTACGAGCAGTACTTC.